Listed below are T cell receptor beta chains from one sample, sequenced in a study of CD8 T cells in Susac syndrome. Using its own MiXCR run on the immunoSEQ multiplex PCR reads, TCRdb lists one record per CDR3 protein. The sample lists 160,000 or so distinct CDR3 sequences; about 93% were seen once. Material for sequencing was CD4+ T cells from PBMCs. The receptors were gathered from a human donor in good health. CDR3s include the opening cysteine and the closing phenylalanine or tryptophan. D genes are given only for firm matches. Rows give clone size only sometimes, using once, few, many, or a class for an expanded clone.

clone size,D gene,V gene,J gene,CDR3 DNA,CDR3 protein
-,TRBD2,TRBV5-1,TRBJ2-7,TGCGCCAGCAGCTTACAGACTAGCGGGACCTACGAGCAGTACTTC,CASSLQTSGTYEQYF
-,-,TRBV30,TRBJ1-5,TGTGCCTGGAGCGGTACGCCGGTAGGAGGGCATCAGCCCCAGCATTTT,CAWSGTPVGGHQPQHF
-,-,TRBV6-5,TRBJ1-4,TGTGCCAGCAGTCAGATGCTACAGGGAAATGAAAAACTGTTTTTT,CASSQMLQGNEKLFF
once,-,TRBV15,TRBJ1-5,TGTGCCACCAGCAGGACGTACGATCAGCCCCAGCATTTT,CATSRTYDQPQHF
-,-,TRBV7-9,TRBJ2-3,TGTGCCAGCAGCTTCGGTCCTGGCTCAGATACGCAGTATTTT,CASSFGPGSDTQYF
-,TRBD1,TRBV20-1,TRBJ2-4,TGCAGTGCAAGTGACAGGGGGACCAAAAACATTCAGTACTTC,CSASDRGTKNIQYF
-,TRBD1,TRBV5-1,TRBJ1-2,TGCGCCAGCAGCGCGGACAGGGGGAACACTGGCTACACCTTC,CASSADRGNTGYTF
-,-,TRBV7-9,TRBJ2-5,TGTGCCAGCAGCCTCTGGCGAGGGGAAGAGACCCAGTACTTC,CASSLWRGEETQYF
-,-,TRBV24-1,TRBJ2-3,TGTGCCACCCGGGACACCGGCACAGATACGCAGTATTTT,CATRDTGTDTQYF
-,TRBD1,TRBV29-1,TRBJ1-2,TGCAGCGTTCAGGGGGCTGAAGGCTACACCTTC,CSVQGAEGYTF
-,-,TRBV9,TRBJ2-5,TGTGCCAGCAGCGCCGACGGGGCTCGGGAGACCCAGTACTTC,CASSADGARETQYF
-,TRBD1,TRBV6-6,TRBJ2-7,TGTGCCAGCAGTTCGGGACAGGGTACGGGGGAGCAGTACTTC,CASSSGQGTGEQYF
-,-,TRBV6-6,TRBJ1-1,TGTGCCAGCAGCCCCGAGGCCTCTAGTGACGCTTTCTTT,CASSPEASSDAFF
-,-,TRBV6-1,TRBJ2-2,TGTGCCAGCAGTCGGCAGCCTGCGAACACCGGGGAGCTGTTTTTT,CASSRQPANTGELFF
-,-,TRBV6-5,TRBJ1-6,TGTGCCAGCAGTTACGCAGGGTACAATAATTCACCCCTCCACTTT,CASSYAGYNNSPLHF
-,-,TRBV4-1,TRBJ2-1,TGCGCCAGCAGCCAACAAGGGACCGCGTCCTACAATGAGCAGTTCTTC,CASSQQGTASYNEQFF
-,TRBD1,TRBV2,TRBJ2-3,TGTGCCAGCAGTCCACAGGGGGCAGGGGATACGCAGTATTTT,CASSPQGAGDTQYF
once,-,TRBV7-3,TRBJ1-6,TGTGCCAGCAGCTTAAACGGGGAGCGATCACCCCTCCACTTT,CASSLNGERSPLHF
-,TRBD2,TRBV19,TRBJ2-7,TGTGCCAGTAGTATTGGTTTTAGCGGGGGAGCCTACGAGCAGTACTTC,CASSIGFSGGAYEQYF
-,TRBD1,TRBV7-8,TRBJ2-5,TGTGCCAGCAGCGATCGGGACAGCTTCCAGTACTTC,CASSDRDSFQYF
-,-,TRBV7-2,TRBJ2-1,TGTGCCAGCAGCACAAGAACAGGGTACAATGAGCAGTTCTTC,CASSTRTGYNEQFF
-,TRBD1,TRBV7-3,TRBJ2-7,TGTGCCAGCACCCTCGGACAGGGTGGCGAGCAGTACTTC,CASTLGQGGEQYF
-,TRBD2,TRBV29-1,TRBJ2-3,TGCAGCGTTGAAGCGGGGGGTTCCACAGATACGCAGTATTTT,CSVEAGGSTDTQYF
-,-,TRBV4-1,TRBJ1-2,TGCGCCAGCAGCCAAGATCGCCATATTGATTATGGCTACACCTTC,CASSQDRHIDYGYTF
few,TRBD1,TRBV29-1,TRBJ2-3,TGCAGCGGGACAGGGGGCTCGGATACGCAGTATTTT,CSGTGGSDTQYF
-,-,TRBV12-3/TRBV12-4,TRBJ2-7,TGTGCCAGCAGCCAGCTCCGGGGTGAGCAGTACTTC,CASSQLRGEQYF
-,-,TRBV7-7,TRBJ2-2,TGTGCCAGCAGCTTAAACCCGAACACCGGGGAGCTGTTTTTT,CASSLNPNTGELFF
-,-,TRBV20-1,TRBJ2-6,TGCAGTGCTGTTGGGGCTATGGGGGCCAACGTCCTGACTTTC,CSAVGAMGANVLTF
-,-,TRBV5-1,TRBJ2-3,TGCGCCAGCAGCTTGGTCCCAGATACGCAGTATTTT,CASSLVPDTQYF
-,TRBD2,TRBV9,TRBJ2-1,TGTGCCAGCAGCGTAGCCAGCGGGGGGGCTTTATACAATGAGCAGTTCTTC,CASSVASGGALYNEQFF
-,-,TRBV29-1,TRBJ2-2,TGCAGCGTTAGACAAACCTCCACCGGGGAGCTGTTTTTT,CSVRQTSTGELFF
-,-,TRBV6-5,TRBJ1-5,TGTGCCAGCAGTTACTCTTTGTTCTTGAGCAATCAGCCCCAGCATTTT,CASSYSLFLSNQPQHF
-,-,TRBV6-1,TRBJ1-1,TGTGCCAGCAGTCAAGGCTACGGGACGGATAACACTGAAGCTTTCTTT,CASSQGYGTDNTEAFF
-,-,TRBV30,TRBJ2-1,TGTGCCTGGAGGACGGACTCCTACAATGAGCAGTTCTTC,CAWRTDSYNEQFF
-,TRBD1,TRBV29-1,TRBJ1-5,TGCAGCGTTGGGACAGGGGTTAGCAATCAGCCCCAGCATTTT,CSVGTGVSNQPQHF
-,TRBD1,TRBV2,TRBJ2-6,TGTGCCAGCAGTGATGACAGGGCTGGGGCCAACGTCCTGACTTTC,CASSDDRAGANVLTF
-,-,TRBV18,TRBJ1-2,TGTGCCAGCTCACCCGACATCTATGGCTACACCTTC,CASSPDIYGYTF
-,-,TRBV9,TRBJ2-7,TGTGCCAGCAGCGTCTCGGGTCAGCGGCAGTACTTC,CASSVSGQRQYF
-,-,TRBV30,TRBJ2-2,TGTGCCTGGAGTGGGAACAGTCACACCGGGGAGCTGTTTTTT,CAWSGNSHTGELFF
-,TRBD1,TRBV20-1,TRBJ2-3,TGCAGTGCTAGACGACAGGGGATCACAGATACGCAGTATTTT,CSARRQGITDTQYF
-,TRBD1,TRBV7-8,TRBJ2-1,TGTGCCAGCAGTTCTTACCGGGACAGCTCCTACAATGAGCAGTTCTTC,CASSSYRDSSYNEQFF
once,-,TRBV5-1,TRBJ2-1,TGCGCCAGCAGCTTGGCTAACTACAATGAGCAGTTCTTC,CASSLANYNEQFF
-,-,TRBV2,TRBJ2-2,TGTGCCAGCACCGCCCACACCGGGGAGCTGTTTTTT,CASTAHTGELFF
few,-,TRBV5-8,TRBJ2-7,TGTGCCAGCAGCTTTAGGGATTACGAGCAGTACTTC,CASSFRDYEQYF
-,-,TRBV18,TRBJ2-3,TGTGCCAGCTCATCCGCTAGCGCCTCTAGCACAGATACGCAGTATTTT,CASSSASASSTDTQYF
-,-,TRBV9,TRBJ2-5,TGTGCCAGCAGCGTAGCAACGGATGAGACCCAGTACTTC,CASSVATDETQYF
-,-,TRBV7-9,TRBJ1-2,TGTGCCAGCAGCTTGGGGCAGTCCTATGGCTACACCTTC,CASSLGQSYGYTF
-,-,TRBV20-1,TRBJ2-3,TGCAGTGGTGGCTCTGCGGATACGCAGTATTTT,CSGGSADTQYF
-,-,TRBV6-6,TRBJ1-1,TGTGCCAGCAGTTCTTCCGGGGTTGAGGCTTTCTTT,CASSSSGVEAFF
-,-,TRBV21-1,TRBJ1-5,TGTGCCAGCAGCAAAGAAAGGACGGCAGGGGGCTCATCGCAGCCCCAGCATTTT,CASSKERTAGGSSQPQHF
once,TRBD1,TRBV3-1,TRBJ1-1,TGTGCCAGCAGCAGGGACAGGGCGAGGGCTGAAGCTTTCTTT,CASSRDRARAEAFF
-,-,TRBV11-2,TRBJ2-5,TGTGCCAGCAGCTGGGGGCTCGGGGAGACCCAGTACTTC,CASSWGLGETQYF
-,-,TRBV7-9,TRBJ2-7,TGTGCCAGCAGCTTAAGTCGGCCTGGGGACGAGCAGTACTTC,CASSLSRPGDEQYF
once,TRBD2,TRBV20-1,TRBJ2-1,TGCAGTGCTAGTTCCCAGCGGGGGGGATACAATGAGCAGTTCTTC,CSASSQRGGYNEQFF
-,TRBD2,TRBV6-6,TRBJ2-1,TGTGCCAGCCAAGCGGGGGCTCCTTTTAATGAGCAGTTCTTC,CASQAGAPFNEQFF
-,-,TRBV9,TRBJ2-5,TGTGCCAGCAGCGCTTCAGGGATTGAGGCCCAGTACTTC,CASSASGIEAQYF
-,TRBD2,TRBV6-1,TRBJ2-7,TGTGCCAGCAGGGATCAAAGACTAGCGGGGGAGACCTACGAGCAGTACTTC,CASRDQRLAGETYEQYF
-,TRBD1,TRBV5-1,TRBJ2-1,TGCGCCAGCAGCGCCGGACAGGGTGGCAATGAGCAGTTCTTC,CASSAGQGGNEQFF
-,-,TRBV7-9,TRBJ2-7,TGTGCCAGCAGACCGGACTACAGGGAGCAGTACTTC,CASRPDYREQYF